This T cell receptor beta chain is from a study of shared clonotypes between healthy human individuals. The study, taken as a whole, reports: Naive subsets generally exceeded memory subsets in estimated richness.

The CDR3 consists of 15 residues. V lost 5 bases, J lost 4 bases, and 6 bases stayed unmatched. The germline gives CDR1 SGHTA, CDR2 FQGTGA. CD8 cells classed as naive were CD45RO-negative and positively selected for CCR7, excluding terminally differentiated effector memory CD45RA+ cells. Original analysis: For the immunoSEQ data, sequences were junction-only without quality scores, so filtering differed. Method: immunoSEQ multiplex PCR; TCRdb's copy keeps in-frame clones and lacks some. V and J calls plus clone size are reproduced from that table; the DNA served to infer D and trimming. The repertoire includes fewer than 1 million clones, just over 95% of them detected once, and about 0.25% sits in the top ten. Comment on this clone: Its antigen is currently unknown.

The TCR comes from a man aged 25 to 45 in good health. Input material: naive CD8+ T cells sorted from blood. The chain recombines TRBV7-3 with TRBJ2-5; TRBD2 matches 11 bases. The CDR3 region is CASSTLAGVGETQYF. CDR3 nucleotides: TGTGCCAGCAGCACACTAGCGGGAGTAGGAGAGACCCAGTACTTC.